This T cell receptor beta chain is from a study of blood T cell repertoires in COVID-19. CDR3 length: 15 amino acids. Trimming took 1 base from V and 1 from J, leaving 7 bases between them. In germline, CDR1 is SEHNR, CDR2 FQNEAQ (reference sequence). Sequencing used immunoSEQ multiplex PCR; TCRdb keeps in-frame clones, though not all of them. Seen here are 150,000 to 200,000 clones, 80% to 85% observed once, and the top ten hold approximately 10%. V gene TRBV7-9 combines with J gene TRBJ1-4; possible D gene TRBD1, 6 bases. The sample was peripheral blood. The sequence was collected from a woman aged 80 or over with COVID-19, enrolled during active disease. Here the CDR3 reads CASSLGGLTNEKLFF. The CDR3 DNA follows: TGTGCCAGCAGCTTAGGGGGGCTAACTAATGAAAAACTGTTTTTT.